One and the same sample provided the 11 T cell receptor beta chains below, sequenced in a study of CD8+ T cells in alopecia areata. Treatment given: oral pan-JAK inhibitor, 5-10 mg twice daily. In each case, RNA was isolated and then reverse transcribed into cDNA as the sequencing template. The method was immunoSEQ multiplex PCR; TCRdb's version includes in-frame clones alone and lacks a portion of them. The sample contains some 240,000 clones, under 75% of which appear only once. Material: CD4+ T cells sorted from blood, obtained at week 4, from a patient treated with tofacitinib. These receptors were obtained from a human donor with alopecia areata.

This clone occurred a few times. V and J are TRBV23-1 and TRBJ2-4; TRBD1 matches 7 bases. TRBV23-1 is treated as an ORF (open reading frame) with a function not yet certain. The CDR3 runs to 17 residues. J was trimmed by 0 bases and V by 7 bases; bases with no gene match: 12. CDR3 coding DNA: TGCGCCAGCAAACAGGGGCCCTCGCCTTTAGCCAAAAACATTCAGTACTTC. It translates to CASKQGPSPLAKNIQYF.

The V gene is TRBV6-5, the J gene TRBJ1-4; weak D call: TRBD1 (6 bases). Between the trimmed V and J ends, which lost 5 bases and 3 bases, there was a span of 13 bases. The CDR3 totals 15 residues. The germline V gene has CDR1 MNHEY and CDR2 SVGAGI. The CDR3 DNA sequence: TGTGCCAGCAGTAGAAACAGGGTATCTAATGAAAAACTGTTTTTT. This translates into CASSRNRVSNEKLFF.

The V call is TRBV7-2, the J call TRBJ2-7; the D gene could be TRBD1 or TRBD2 (5 bases each). The CDR3 spans 13 residues. V lost 4 bases, J lost 7 bases, and 14 bases lay in between. Germline-derived CDR1 and CDR2 are SGHTA and FQGNSA. The CDR3 spells CASSSGQIGEQYF. The CDR3 DNA reads TGTGCCAGCAGCTCGGGGCAGATCGGGGAGCAGTACTTC.

V usage is TRBV29-1 and J usage is TRBJ2-7; 11 bases map to TRBD2. This CDR3 spans 14 amino acids. Germline CDR1 SQVTM, CDR2 ANQGSEA. Trimming removed 4 bases from V and 3 bases from J; junction bases left unmatched: 5. This chain's CDR3 is CSVVPGLADYEQYF. The CDR3 nucleotides are TGCAGCGTTGTACCGGGACTAGCGGACTACGAGCAGTACTTC.

The rearrangement joins TRBV30 to TRBJ1-2; D is perhaps TRBD1 (6 bases). V lost 3 bases, J lost 2 bases, and 13 bases lay in between. From germline, CDR1 is GTSNPN and CDR2 SVGIG (reference sequence). This CDR3 region has 14 residues. Here the CDR3 reads CAWSLTTGNYGYTF. The CDR3 nucleotides are TGTGCCTGGAGCCTAACAACAGGGAACTATGGCTACACCTTC.

The V call is TRBV9, the J call TRBJ2-7; D may be TRBD2 (5 bases). Between the trimmed V and J ends, which lost 3 bases and 6 bases, there was a span of 10 bases. This CDR3 region has 12 residues. CDR1 is SGDLS and CDR2 is YYNGEE in the germline V gene. The CDR3 coding sequence is TGTGCCAGCAGCGCGGACTTCGGCGAGCAGTACTTC. It yields the protein CASSADFGEQYF.

The genes are TRBV5-1 and TRBJ1-1; D is possibly TRBD1 (6 bases). Per the germline V gene, CDR1 is SGHRS and CDR2 is YFSETQ. The CDR3 runs to 14 residues. The germline V and J ends were trimmed by 1 base and 3 bases, with 10 bases remaining between them. The DNA of the CDR3 is TGCGCCAGCAGCTTGACAGGGAGTTACACTGAAGCTTTCTTT. It encodes CASSLTGSYTEAFF.

The chain has TRBV15 and TRBJ2-2; D is ambiguous. The V gene lost 0 bases and the J gene lost 1 base, with 9 bases spanning the gap. CDR1 and CDR2 (germline): LNHNV, YYDKDF (reference sequence). CDR3 length: 16 residues. CDR3 sequence: CATSRDRHRNTGELFF. The CDR3 DNA follows: TGTGCCACCAGCAGAGATCGGCACCGGAACACCGGGGAGCTGTTTTTT.

This clone came up a few times. The chain is built from TRBV9 and TRBJ2-2; no clear D gene. V shed 0 bases and J shed 0 bases, with 9 bases lying between them. The CDR3 loop spans 16 amino acids. Germline V CDR1 and CDR2: SGDLS, YYNGEE. In nucleotides, the CDR3 is TGTGCCAGCAGCGTAGATGTCACCGCGAACACCGGGGAGCTGTTTTTT. It codes for CASSVDVTANTGELFF.

The J gene is TRBJ2-6, the V gene TRBV5-1; 9 bases are a match to TRBD1. V was clipped by 0 bases and J by 2 bases; unmatched bases: 12. The length of the CDR3 is 20 residues. Germline V gene lookup returns CDR1 SGHRS and CDR2 YFSETQ. DNA for the CDR3: TGCGCCAGCAGCTTGGTCCCCGCTCGGGGACAGGGTGCTGGGGCCAACGTCCTGACTTTC. Its protein is CASSLVPARGQGAGANVLTF.

The chain joins TRBV29-1 to TRBJ2-1; D gene ambiguous. The CDR3 consists of 13 residues. Germline V gene sequence: CDR1 SQVTM, CDR2 ANQGSEA. V was pared by 4 bases and J by 2 bases, with 9 bases between. The CDR3 is CSVGQLAYNEQFF. CDR3 DNA: TGCAGCGTTGGGCAGCTGGCCTACAATGAGCAGTTCTTC.